The rows below give T cell receptor beta chains drawn from one sample of a study of blood T cell repertoires in COVID-19. TCRdb keeps only in-frame clones here, not all; method: immunoSEQ multiplex PCR. The profile shows 350,000 to 450,000 clones, 89% of them singletons. Sequenced sample: peripheral blood. These receptors all come from a man in his forties with acute or convalescent COVID-19. CDR3s include the opening cysteine and the closing phenylalanine or tryptophan. The order of the fields is clone size, V gene, D gene, J gene, CDR3 protein, CDR3 DNA. D genes are given only for firm matches. Only part of the rows carry a size: once, few, many, or a class if the clone is expanded.

NA	TRBV5-1	TRBD1	TRBJ2-7	CASQPRGTGNYEQYF	TGCGCCAGTCAACCCCGTGGGACAGGGAACTACGAGCAGTACTTC
NA	TRBV27	TRBD1	TRBJ1-1	CASSFSRGNLGNTEAFF	TGTGCCAGCAGTTTCAGCAGGGGGAATTTAGGGAACACTGAAGCTTTCTTT
NA	TRBV7-3	TRBD2	TRBJ2-1	CASSSGLAGASSYNEQFF	TGTGCCAGCAGCTCCGGACTAGCGGGAGCGAGCTCCTACAATGAGCAGTTCTTC
NA	TRBV2	NA	TRBJ1-1	CASSEALLEPGNTEAFF	TGTGCCAGCAGTGAAGCGCTTTTAGAACCGGGGAACACTGAAGCTTTCTTT
NA	TRBV9	TRBD2	TRBJ2-1	CASSVGTSLYNEQFF	TGTGCCAGCAGCGTAGGGACTAGCTTATACAATGAGCAGTTCTTC
few	TRBV5-4	NA	TRBJ2-2	CASSSTGNGELFF	TGTGCCAGCAGTTCGACAGGCAACGGGGAGCTGTTTTTT
NA	TRBV9	NA	TRBJ2-3	CASSVGGDRSTDTQYF	TGTGCCAGCAGCGTGGGGGGGGACAGGAGCACAGATACGCAGTATTTT
few	TRBV7-3	TRBD1	TRBJ2-5	CASSSGGSETQYF	TGTGCCAGCAGCTCAGGGGGCTCGGAGACCCAGTACTTC
NA	TRBV14	NA	TRBJ1-2	CASSQEAYGYTF	TGTGCCAGCAGCCAAGAGGCCTATGGCTACACCTTC
NA	TRBV2	NA	TRBJ1-4	CASTRDTTNEKLFF	TGTGCCAGCACCCGGGACACAACTAATGAAAAACTGTTTTTT
NA	TRBV6-5	TRBD1	TRBJ1-2	CASSYDRDVAGYTF	TGTGCCAGCAGCTACGACAGGGACGTGGCTGGCTACACCTTC
NA	TRBV9	NA	TRBJ1-1	CASSETGNTEAFF	TGTGCCAGCAGCGAGACAGGGAACACTGAAGCTTTCTTT
NA	TRBV28	TRBD1	TRBJ2-2	CASSPEGAFTGELFF	TGTGCCAGCAGTCCCGAGGGGGCTTTCACCGGGGAGCTGTTTTTT
NA	TRBV5-1	NA	TRBJ1-2	CASSPPPEVRKDYGYTF	TGCGCCAGCAGCCCCCCCCCGGAGGTCAGGAAGGACTATGGCTACACCTTC
NA	TRBV27	NA	TRBJ2-7	CASSLVSGSSYEQYF	TGTGCCAGCAGTTTGGTTTCGGGGAGCTCCTACGAGCAGTACTTC
NA	TRBV27	NA	TRBJ1-6	CASSLLNRRGDSPLHF	TGTGCCAGCAGTTTATTAAACAGGCGGGGGGATTCACCCCTCCACTTT
once	TRBV5-1	TRBD1	TRBJ2-7	CASSLDRGHYEQYF	TGCGCCAGCAGCTTAGACAGGGGTCACTACGAGCAGTACTTC
NA	TRBV19	NA	TRBJ1-2	CASSAGRKGNGYTF	TGTGCCAGTAGTGCGGGGAGGAAGGGAAATGGCTACACCTTC
once	TRBV7-9	NA	TRBJ1-2	CASSPFRVLDGYTF	TGTGCCAGCAGCCCTTTTCGGGTATTGGATGGCTACACCTTC
few	TRBV4-3	NA	TRBJ1-1	CASSQDLRQGYTEAFF	TGCGCCAGCAGCCAAGATCTCCGCCAGGGCTACACTGAAGCTTTCTTT
few	TRBV28	TRBD1	TRBJ2-7	CASSGNRGPYEQYF	TGTGCCAGCAGTGGCAACAGGGGGCCCTACGAGCAGTACTTC
NA	TRBV6-5	NA	TRBJ2-7	CASTQGNEQYF	TGTGCCAGCACCCAGGGAAACGAGCAGTACTTC
NA	TRBV27	NA	TRBJ1-5	CASRPTPYSNQPQHF	TGTGCCAGCAGACCAACCCCCTATAGCAATCAGCCCCAGCATTTT
NA	TRBV4-3	TRBD1	TRBJ2-7	CASSQADRERGEQYF	TGCGCCAGCAGCCAAGCTGACAGGGAGAGAGGAGAGCAGTACTTC
NA	TRBV4-1	TRBD1	TRBJ1-5	CASSQNRGLNQPQHF	TGCGCCAGCAGCCAAAACAGGGGGCTTAATCAGCCCCAGCATTTT
once	TRBV5-1	NA	TRBJ2-7	CASSLQGRYEQYF	TGCGCCAGCAGTCTCCAGGGTCGCTACGAGCAGTACTTC
NA	TRBV12-3/TRBV12-4	NA	TRBJ2-1	CASTRGSYNEQFF	TGTGCCAGCACCCGGGGCTCCTACAATGAGCAGTTCTTC
NA	TRBV6-5	NA	TRBJ2-1	CASSYSGVGREFF	TGTGCCAGCAGTTACTCAGGGGTTGGTAGGGAGTTCTTC
NA	TRBV3-1/TRBV3-2	NA	TRBJ2-5	CASNRPGPGETQYF	TGTGCCAGCAACCGACCGGGTCCGGGAGAGACCCAGTACTTC
NA	TRBV9	TRBD2	TRBJ2-7	CASSVALAGSSYEQYF	TGTGCCAGCAGCGTAGCACTAGCGGGGAGCTCCTACGAGCAGTACTTC
NA	TRBV10-2	TRBD2	TRBJ2-1	CASTPGTSGNNEQFF	TGCGCCAGCACCCCCGGGACTAGCGGCAACAATGAGCAGTTCTTC
NA	TRBV28	NA	TRBJ2-2	CASSSAGQGTGELFF	TGTGCCAGCAGTTCAGCGGGCCAAGGAACCGGGGAGCTGTTTTTT
NA	TRBV5-1	TRBD2	TRBJ2-1	CASSLGTSVHEQFF	TGCGCCAGCAGCTTGGGGACTAGCGTCCATGAGCAGTTCTTC
NA	TRBV2	TRBD2	TRBJ2-7	CASSERVSGRGYEQYF	TGTGCCAGCAGTGAAAGGGTTAGCGGGAGGGGATACGAGCAGTACTTC
NA	TRBV9	TRBD1	TRBJ2-1	CASSRDSTHNEQFF	TGTGCCAGCAGCCGGGACAGCACTCACAATGAGCAGTTCTTC
NA	TRBV7-2	TRBD1	TRBJ1-5	CASSFRTHRGRLSNQPQHF	TGTGCCAGCAGCTTCCGAACCCACAGGGGGCGTCTTAGCAATCAGCCCCAGCATTTT
NA	TRBV7-9	TRBD2	TRBJ2-7	CASSGTGTSGYEQYF	TGTGCCAGCAGCGGAACCGGGACTAGCGGCTACGAGCAGTACTTC
NA	TRBV6-4	TRBD1	TRBJ1-1	CASSADRANTEAFF	TGTGCCAGCAGTGCCGACAGGGCGAACACTGAAGCTTTCTTT
NA	TRBV3-1/TRBV3-2	TRBD2	TRBJ2-7	CASSLSTSGGYEQYF	TGTGCCAGCAGTCTATCGACTAGCGGGGGCTACGAGCAGTACTTC
NA	TRBV7-3	NA	TRBJ2-5	CASSPNQGGLETQYF	TGTGCCAGCAGCCCCAACCAGGGGGGTTTGGAGACCCAGTACTTC
NA	TRBV19	TRBD2	TRBJ2-1	CASSIVAGGRNEQFF	TGTGCCAGTAGTATAGTAGCGGGAGGTAGGAATGAGCAGTTCTTC
NA	TRBV5-1	TRBD2	TRBJ2-5	CASSSGLAGGSGETQYF	TGCGCCAGCAGCTCAGGACTAGCGGGGGGTTCAGGGGAGACCCAGTACTTC